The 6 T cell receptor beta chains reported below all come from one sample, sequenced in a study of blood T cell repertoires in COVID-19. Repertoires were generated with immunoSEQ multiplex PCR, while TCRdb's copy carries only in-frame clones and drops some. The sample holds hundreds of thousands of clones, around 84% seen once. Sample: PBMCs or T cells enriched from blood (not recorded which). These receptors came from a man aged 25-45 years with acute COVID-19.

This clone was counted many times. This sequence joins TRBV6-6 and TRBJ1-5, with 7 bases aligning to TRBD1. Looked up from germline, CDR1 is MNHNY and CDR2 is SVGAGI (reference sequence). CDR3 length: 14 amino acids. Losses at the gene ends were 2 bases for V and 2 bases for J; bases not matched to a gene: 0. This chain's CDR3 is CASSYGTGNQPQHF. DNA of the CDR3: TGTGCCAGCAGTTACGGGACAGGCAATCAGCCCCAGCATTTT.

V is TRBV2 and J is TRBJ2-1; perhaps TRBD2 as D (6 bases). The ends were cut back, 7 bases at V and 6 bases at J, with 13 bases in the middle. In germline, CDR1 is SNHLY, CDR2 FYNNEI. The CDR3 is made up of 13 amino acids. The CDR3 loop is CASKRTIPNEQFF. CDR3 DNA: TGTGCCAGCAAGAGGACTATCCCCAATGAGCAGTTCTTC.

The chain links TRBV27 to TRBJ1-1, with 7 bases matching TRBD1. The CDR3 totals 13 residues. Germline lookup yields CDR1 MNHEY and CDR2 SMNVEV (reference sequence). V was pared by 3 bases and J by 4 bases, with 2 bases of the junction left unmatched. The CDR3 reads CASSFTGVTEAFF. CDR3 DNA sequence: TGTGCCAGCAGTTTTACAGGGGTCACTGAAGCTTTCTTT.

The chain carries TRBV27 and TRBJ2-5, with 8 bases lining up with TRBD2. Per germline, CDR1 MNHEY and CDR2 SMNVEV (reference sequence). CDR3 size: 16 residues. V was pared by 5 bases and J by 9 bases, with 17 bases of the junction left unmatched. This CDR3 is CASSPRGSGTPRAQYF. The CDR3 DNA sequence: TGTGCCAGCAGTCCCCGGGGTAGCGGGACACCCAGGGCCCAGTACTTC.

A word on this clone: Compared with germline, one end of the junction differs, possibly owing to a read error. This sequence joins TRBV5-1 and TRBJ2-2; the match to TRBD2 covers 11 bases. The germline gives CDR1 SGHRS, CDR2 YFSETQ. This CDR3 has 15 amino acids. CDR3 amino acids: CASRPTSGSSGELFF. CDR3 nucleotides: TGTGCCAGCAGGCCAACTAGCGGGAGTAGCGGGGAGCTGTTTTTT.

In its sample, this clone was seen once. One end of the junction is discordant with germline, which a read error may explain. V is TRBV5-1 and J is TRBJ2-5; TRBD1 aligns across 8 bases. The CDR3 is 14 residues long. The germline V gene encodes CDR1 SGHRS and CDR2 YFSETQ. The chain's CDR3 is CASSLPGQEETQYF. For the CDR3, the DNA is TGTGCCAGCAGTTTGCCGGGACAGGAAGAGACCCAGTACTTC. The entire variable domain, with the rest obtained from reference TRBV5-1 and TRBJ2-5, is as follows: KAGVTQTPRYLIKTRGQQVTLSCSPISGHRSVSWYQQTPGQGLQFLFEYFSETQRNKGNFPGRFSGRQFSNSRSEMNVSTLELGDSALYLCASSLPGQEETQYFGPGTRLLVL.